The present T cell receptor (beta chain) was sequenced within a study of T cell responses to AZD1222 COVID-19 vaccine. Findings and limits, study-wide: Baseline seropositivity occurred in only six AZD1222 recipients. Sampled repertoires all dated from after the peak T cell response.

V shed 4 bases and J 6 bases; nucleotides not matched to a gene: 9. This CDR3 has 16 amino acids. Germline V gene sequence: CDR1 SGHTA, CDR2 FQGTGA. Libraries were prepared by immunoSEQ multiplex PCR; TCRdb keeps only in-frame clonotypes and omits some of them. The table lists 100,000 to 120,000 clones, over 75% of them singletons. In regard to this clone: Its antigen is as yet unknown.

Material: peripheral blood, obtained on day 0 of AZD1222 vaccination. V is TRBV7-3 and J is TRBJ1-2; 12 bases align to TRBD1. The TCR was taken from an adult in good health. CDR3 coding DNA: TGTGCCAGCAGCTCAATCCCGGGACAGGGGGCAAATGGCTACACCTTC. It codes for CASSSIPGQGANGYTF.